Below are 2 T cell receptor beta chains sequenced from a single sample in a study of T cells of healthy individuals. MiXCR was run by TCRdb on the 5' RACE reads, yielding one entry per CDR3 protein. This sample has around 98,000 distinct CDR3 sequences, with roughly 18% found just once. The source is a human donor in good health.

This clonotype has ten or more counts. V gene TRBV28 combines with J gene TRBJ1-1; the D gene is possibly TRBD1 (5 bases). The CDR3 is 15 amino acids. Germline V lookup: CDR1 MDHEN, CDR2 SYDVKM. The V end was cut by 6 bases, the J end by 1 base, with 15 bases between. CDR3 sequence: CASSRGGDGNTEAFF. In DNA, the CDR3 is TGTGCCAGCAGCCGGGGAGGGGATGGGAACACTGAAGCTTTCTTT.

This clonotype occurred many times. The chain uses TRBV6-5 and TRBJ1-1; no firm D call. Per germline, CDR1 MNHEY and CDR2 SVGAGI. The CDR3 is 15 residues long. V was trimmed by 2 bases and J by 5 bases, leaving 15 bases between them. Here the CDR3 DNA reads TGTGCCAGCAGTTACGCCCCCGATAGCGGGACTGAAGCTTTCTTT. Its translation is CASSYAPDSGTEAFF.